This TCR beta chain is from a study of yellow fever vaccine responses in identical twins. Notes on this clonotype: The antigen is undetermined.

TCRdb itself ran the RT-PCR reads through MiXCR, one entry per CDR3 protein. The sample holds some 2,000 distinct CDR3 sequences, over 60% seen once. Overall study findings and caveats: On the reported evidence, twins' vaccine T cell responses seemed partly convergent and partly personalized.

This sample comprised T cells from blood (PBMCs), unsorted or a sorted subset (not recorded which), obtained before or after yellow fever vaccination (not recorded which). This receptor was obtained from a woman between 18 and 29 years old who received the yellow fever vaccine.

CDR3 residues: CASRQQGANQPQHF. CDR3 DNA sequence: TGTGCCAGCAGGCAACAGGGGGCCAATCAGCCCCAGCATTTT. The rearrangement links TRBV6-1 to TRBJ1-5; 9 bases agree with TRBD1. The V and J ends lost 6 bases and 3 bases, in that order; junction bases with no gene match: 3. The germline gives CDR1 MNHNS, CDR2 SASEGT. The CDR3 totals 14 residues.